The TCR beta chain described here comes from a study of blood T cell repertoires in COVID-19. At the level of the study: The origin of the acute and convalescent COVID-19 samples was the United States, Italy and Spain.

Germline V lookup: CDR1 LGHNT, CDR2 FRNRAP. The CDR3 sequence is 12 residues long. V was shortened by 1 base and J by 7 bases, with 5 bases between the two germline ends. Per the study methods: Reference gene primers were amplified, and this amplification served to estimate nucleated cell counts. Clones were sequenced by immunoSEQ multiplex PCR, and TCRdb holds only the in-frame ones, with some missing. That table supplies the V and J calls and clone size; D and trimming were determined from the DNA. The table has about 96,000 clones, around 80% seen once. The V call is TRBV12-5, the J call TRBJ2-1; D not resolved. The clonotype comes from a man aged 45 to 65 who had recovered from COVID-19. Sequenced material: peripheral blood. CDR3 sequence: CASGLAGNEQFF. The CDR3 DNA sequence: TGTGCTAGTGGTTTGGCCGGGAATGAGCAGTTCTTC.